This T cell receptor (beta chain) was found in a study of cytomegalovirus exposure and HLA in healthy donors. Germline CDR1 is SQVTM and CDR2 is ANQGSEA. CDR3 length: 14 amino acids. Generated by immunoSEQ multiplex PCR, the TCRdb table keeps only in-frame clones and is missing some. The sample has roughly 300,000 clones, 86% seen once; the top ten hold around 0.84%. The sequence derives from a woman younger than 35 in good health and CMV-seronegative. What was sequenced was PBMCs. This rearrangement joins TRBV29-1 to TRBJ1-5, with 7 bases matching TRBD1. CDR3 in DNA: TGCAGAGCCCCCCCGGGACAGACTAATCAGCCCCAGCATTTT. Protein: CRAPPGQTNQPQHF.